The clone carrying this TCR beta chain has only a few counts. The germline V gene has CDR1 LNHDA and CDR2 SQIVND (reference sequence). V was pared by 8 bases and J by 6 bases, with 10 bases of the junction left unmatched. The CDR3 length is 14 residues. Assay used: immunoSEQ multiplex PCR; TCRdb lists only in-frame clones, some missing. The data hold about 3,300 clones, with roughly 13% observed a single time. The sample originates from a study of tumour-infiltrating T cells in Burkitt lymphoma. Study summary: The Burkitt lymphoma cohort spanned all epidemiological subtypes.

The chain uses TRBV19 and TRBJ2-4; TRBD1 aligns across 7 bases. Sequenced material: tumor tissue. The sequence derives from a human donor with Burkitt lymphoma. The CDR3 protein is CASGVTGRINIQYF. CDR3 DNA: TGTGCCAGTGGTGTGACAGGGAGAATAAACATTCAGTACTTC.